Listed below are T cell receptor beta chains from one sample, sequenced in a study of shared clonotypes between healthy human individuals. TCRdb keeps only in-frame clones here, not all; method: immunoSEQ multiplex PCR. The data contain 2 million to 2.5 million clones, over 90% of them seen just once; the ten biggest clones take up about 0.41%. The sequencing sample was made of naive CD4+ T cells from PBMCs. These receptors were obtained from a man aged 18 to 29 in good health. Some clones in this sample may be carry-over from other donors' samples. CDR3s include the opening cysteine and the closing phenylalanine or tryptophan.

J gene,V gene,CDR3 protein
TRBJ2-4,TRBV5-1,CASSSGQGLAKNIQYF
TRBJ2-7,TRBV11-2,CASSFSGNLEQYF
TRBJ2-2,TRBV6-6,CASSYRDIRNTGELFF
TRBJ1-1,TRBV27,CASSYNRGGTEAFF
TRBJ2-3,TRBV11-1,CASSPGTGGADTQYF
TRBJ2-7,TRBV27,CASSFAQGTYEQYF
TRBJ2-7,TRBV4-1,CASSQTPALGYEQYF
TRBJ2-1,TRBV5-4,CASSPTSGAYNEQFF
TRBJ1-2,TRBV5-1,CASSLDGQRNYGYTF
TRBJ2-7,TRBV11-1,CASSLERTVTYEQYF
TRBJ1-2,TRBV27,CASSWGRGPDGYTF
TRBJ2-1,TRBV6-5,CASRTKLAGEQFF
TRBJ2-3,TRBV7-9,CARGGAADTQYF
TRBJ2-1,TRBV25-1,CASSESMSRPHEQFF
TRBJ1-1,TRBV9,CASSPRQGSSRYTEAFF
TRBJ2-1,TRBV6-4,CASSDELAGSRFF
TRBJ1-1,TRBV9,CASSARQGNTEAFF
TRBJ1-4,TRBV11-2,CASRPGQGYATNEKLFF
TRBJ2-7,TRBV15,CATSRPDSYEQYF
TRBJ2-1,TRBV5-1,CASSLERSGGAPTYNEQFF
TRBJ2-2,TRBV6-5,CASKRDRGSGELFF
TRBJ2-3,TRBV7-2,CASSLFVASGSWYF
TRBJ2-1,TRBV2,CARGWDGNEQFF
TRBJ2-1,TRBV11-2,CASSPRGLAGRNEQFF
TRBJ2-4,TRBV19,CASSIDLDSLYF
TRBJ2-7,TRBV6-5,CASTKDRGRSYEQYF
TRBJ2-2,TRBV9,CASSVVGSPNTGELFF
TRBJ1-5,TRBV6-5,CASGGGNQPQHF
TRBJ2-7,TRBV28,CASTSGQNYEQYF
TRBJ2-2,TRBV25-1,CASSERSGKPVELFF
TRBJ2-3,TRBV7-9,CASSIGQTDTQYF
TRBJ2-5,TRBV4-1,CASSLRVLAGETQYF
TRBJ2-7,TRBV4-3,CASSHKAQVGEQYF
TRBJ2-5,TRBV6-1,CATRGESETQYF
TRBJ2-1,TRBV11-3,CASSSPGQGHNEQFF
TRBJ2-7,TRBV27,CASSLLGTYEQYF
TRBJ2-1,TRBV12-5,CASGLAPSGTNMYNEQFF
TRBJ1-1,TRBV7-3,CASSSRPNTEAFF
TRBJ2-1,TRBV30,CAWSVMGGSYNEQFF
TRBJ1-2,TRBV7-2,CASSPGGGYGYTF
TRBJ1-1,TRBV15,CATSREFGRGGTEAFF
TRBJ2-7,TRBV7-9,CASSLVGTGEPWKYEQYF
TRBJ2-5,TRBV6-6,CASSYGGRYQETQYF
TRBJ2-1,TRBV7-2,CASSSSPSYNEQFF
TRBJ1-1,TRBV2,CASTPSERVEAFF
TRBJ2-1,TRBV21-1,CASSKEEEPYNEQFF
TRBJ1-1,TRBV5-4,CASSIGPPLTEAFF
TRBJ1-2,TRBV2,CASSTGGYGYTF